The 10 T cell receptor beta chains below all came from one sample that was sequenced in a study of human T cells and chemical hapten exposure. TCRdb passed the RACE reads through MiXCR, listing each CDR3 protein once. The sample yields over 65,000 distinct CDR3 sequences, approximately 12% seen once. Time point described: patch test 1, 2 weeks after DPC sensitization. Specified treatment: therapeutic diphenylcyclopropenone sensitization with weekly scalp DPC. Sequences were derived from whole blood, sampled in connection with sensitization to the hapten diphenylcyclopropenone (DPC). Receptors were obtained from a woman aged 50 to 60 with alopecia areata. Some clones in this sample may be carry-over from other donors' samples.

The sample holds a few counts of this clonotype. The chain combines TRBV20-1 with TRBJ2-7, with D tentatively TRBD1 (6 bases). The CDR3 has 13 amino acids. Germline V gives CDR1 DFQATT, CDR2 SNEGSKA (reference sequence). The germline V and J ends were trimmed by 5 bases and 4 bases, with 15 bases remaining between them. CDR3 loop: CSAHGQPLYEQYF. In nucleotides, the CDR3 is TGCAGTGCTCATGGACAGCCCCTATACGAGCAGTACTTC.

This clonotype was seen at least ten times. This chain joins TRBV7-9 and TRBJ2-1; perhaps TRBD1 as D (6 bases). This CDR3 has 17 residues. Per the germline V gene, CDR1 is SEHNR and CDR2 is FQNEAQ (reference sequence). The V end was cut by 4 bases, the J end by 3 bases, with 19 bases between. The CDR3 sequence is CASSSQPGEKNYNEQFF. CDR3 in DNA: TGTGCCAGCAGCTCCCAACCAGGGGAAAAGAACTACAATGAGCAGTTCTTC.

This clonotype was counted a few times. The gene calls are TRBV30 and TRBJ1-2, with 7 bases that match TRBD1. Germline CDR1 is GTSNPN and CDR2 is SVGIG (reference sequence). The CDR3 length is 14 residues. Trimming at V came to 1 base and at J to 4 bases, leaving 6 bases not matched to a gene. CDR3 DNA sequence: TGTGCCTGGAGTGGGAGGGGGCGCGCCTATGGCTACACCTTC. Translated, it gives CAWSGRGRAYGYTF.

Details on this clonotype: A much more abundant neighbour one base away suggests this may be a read error. This sequence joins TRBV12-5 and TRBJ1-1; D is ambiguous. Germline-derived CDR1 and CDR2 are LGHNT and FRNRAP. This CDR3 has 13 amino acids. The CDR3 loop is CVSAPSQNTEAFF. The CDR3 region has the DNA TGTGTTAGTGCCCCTTCACAGAACACTGAAGCTTTCTTT. Using reference TRBV12-5 and TRBJ1-1 for the parts outside the CDR3, the full variable domain is DARVTQTPRHKVTEMGQEVTMRCQPILGHNTVFWYRQTMMQGLELLAYFRNRAPLDDSGMPKDRFSAEMPDATLATLKIQPSEPRDSAVYFCVSAPSQNTEAFFGQGTRLTVV.

This clonotype was picked up many times. The chain is built from TRBV29-1 and TRBJ2-1, with D possibly TRBD1 on 6 matching bases. CDR3 size: 14 residues. V was trimmed by 3 bases and J by 4 bases, leaving 13 bases between them. CDR1 SQVTM and CDR2 ANQGSEA come from the germline V gene. CDR3 DNA: TGCAGCGTTGATCTACAGGGCCTATACAATGAGCAGTTCTTC. Translation gives CSVDLQGLYNEQFF.

In its sample, this clonotype was seen a few times. The rearrangement links TRBV12-3 or TRBV12-4 to TRBJ2-2; 10 positions agree with TRBD2. After removal of 5 bases from V and 2 bases from J, the junction contained 5 bases not matched to a gene. The CDR3 is 16 residues long. The DNA for the CDR3 is TGTGCCAGCAGTGTTAGCGGGGGGCCAAACACCGGGGAGCTGTTTTTT. As protein: CASSVSGGPNTGELFF.

This clonotype turned up a few times. The gene calls are TRBV20-1 and TRBJ1-4, with unresolved D. V lost 0 bases and J 7 bases, leaving 6 bases between the germline ends. This CDR3 has 12 amino acids. The V gene's germline CDR1 is DFQATT and CDR2 SNEGSKA (reference sequence). The CDR3 loop reads CSARDHLEKLFF. CDR3 in DNA: TGCAGTGCTAGAGATCACCTTGAAAAACTGTTTTTT.

The sample holds a few counts of this clonotype. The CDR3 DNA sequence: TGCAGCGTTGATAACACCCCACACTTCACTGAAGCTTTCTTT. Its protein product is CSVDNTPHFTEAFF. This chain links TRBV29-1 with TRBJ1-1; D gene uncertain. CDR1 is SQVTM and CDR2 is ANQGSEA in the germline V gene. CDR3 length equals 14 residues. The V end lost 3 bases, the J end lost 4 bases, and 15 bases lay between the germline ends.

This chain uses TRBV29-1 with TRBJ1-2, with D hard to call. The germline CDR1 and CDR2 sequences are SQVTM and ANQGSEA. The CDR3 sequence is 11 residues long. Trimming cost V 7 bases and J 8 bases, with 14 bases left between them. CDR3: CSAARHGGYTF. CDR3 bases: TGCAGCGCTGCCCGTCACGGGGGCTACACCTTC.

This clonotype was found a few times. V and J are TRBV28 and TRBJ2-1; 13 bases are a match to TRBD2. This CDR3 is 14 amino acids long. J lost 5 bases, V lost 8 bases, and 3 bases had no gene match. Per the germline V gene, CDR1 is MDHEN and CDR2 is SYDVKM. CDR3 amino acids: CASLGTSGDNEQFF. In DNA form, the CDR3 reads TGTGCCAGCCTTGGGACTAGCGGGGACAATGAGCAGTTCTTC.